The 13 T cell receptor beta chains below all came from one sample that was sequenced in a study of response to subunit inactivated influenza vaccine. One entry per CDR3 protein results from TCRdb running MiXCR on the RT-PCR reads. Of around 790,000 distinct CDR3 sequences in the sample, approximately 21% were seen once. Sequenced here: PBMCs from blood, sampled more than 4 days after vaccination. All receptors come from a man between 45 and 60 years old who received an inactivated influenza vaccine.

The CDR3 DNA is TGTGCCAGCGGTACTACAGGGGGAACTCGCTACGAGCAGTACTTC. This encodes CASGTTGGTRYEQYF. The chain employs TRBV7-2 and TRBJ2-7; 8 nucleotides line up with TRBD1. This CDR3 region has 15 residues. Unmatched junction bases numbered 12, after V lost 8 bases and J lost 3 bases. Germline V lookup: CDR1 SGHTA, CDR2 FQGNSA.

This clonotype was picked up a small number of times. The V call is TRBV5-6, the J call TRBJ2-7, with 7 positions matching TRBD2. V lost 1 base and J lost 1; bases outside the gene matches: 5. The CDR3 has 15 residues. Germline lookup yields CDR1 SGHDT and CDR2 YYEEEE. The DNA for the CDR3 is TGTGCCAGCAGCTTGTGGCTAGCGGCTTCCTACGAGCAGTACTTC. It encodes CASSLWLAASYEQYF.

This clonotype was counted once. V is TRBV3-1 and J is TRBJ1-5; D gene uncertain. The germline CDR1 and CDR2 sequences are LGHDT and YNNKEL (reference sequence). V gave up 4 bases and J gave up 5 bases, with 9 bases separating them. The CDR3 covers 13 residues. The CDR3 sequence is CASSPQWDQPQHF. CDR3 DNA sequence: TGTGCCAGCAGCCCCCAGTGGGATCAGCCCCAGCATTTT.

This sequence joins TRBV10-3 and TRBJ2-7, with 7 bases aligning to TRBD1. J gave up 7 bases and V 6 bases, and 12 bases lay outside the gene matches. The germline V gene has CDR1 ENHRY and CDR2 SYGVKD. The CDR3 totals 14 residues. The CDR3 here is CAIRPTGARREQYF. CDR3 bases: TGTGCCATCAGACCTACAGGGGCCCGGAGAGAGCAGTACTTC.

V is TRBV10-3 and J is TRBJ2-1, with 16 nucleotides matching TRBD2. The CDR3 extends over 16 amino acids. CDR1 and CDR2 from the germline V gene are ENHRY and SYGVKD. Losses at the gene ends were 10 bases for V and 8 bases for J; bases not matched to a gene: 11. The DNA for the CDR3 is TGTGCCACCACCGGGACTAGCGGGGGGGAATTGTATGAGCAGTTCTTC. Translation: CATTGTSGGELYEQFF.

This clonotype was counted a few times. This rearrangement joins TRBV28 to TRBJ2-7; D remains unclear. V was clipped by 3 bases and J by 2 bases, with 8 bases between them. This CDR3 spans 13 amino acids. Germline V lookup: CDR1 MDHEN, CDR2 SYDVKM. The CDR3 reads CASSLLVTYEQYF. The CDR3 nucleotides are TGTGCCAGCAGTTTGCTCGTAACCTACGAGCAGTACTTC.

The genes are TRBV18 and TRBJ2-5, with D perhaps TRBD1 (6 bases). V lost 2 bases and J 4 bases, leaving 14 bases between the germline ends. There are 15 residues in the CDR3. The germline CDR1 and CDR2 sequences are KGHSH and LQKENI. The CDR3 loop is CASSPSTGYRETQYF. The CDR3 DNA is TGTGCCAGCTCACCATCAACAGGGTACAGAGAGACCCAGTACTTC.

The chain has TRBV27 and TRBJ1-4; D might be TRBD1 (5 bases). V gave up 5 bases and J gave up 4 bases, with 11 bases separating them. CDR1 and CDR2 from the germline V gene are MNHEY and SMNVEV (reference sequence). The CDR3 contains 14 residues. This CDR3 is CASSAGLLNEKLFF. DNA for the CDR3: TGTGCCAGCAGTGCAGGGCTCCTTAATGAAAAACTGTTTTTT.

As regards this clonotype: At one boundary the junction diverges from the germline segment, which might be a read error. This chain links TRBV7-9 with TRBJ1-4; tentative D call: TRBD1 (5 bases). CDR3 size: 11 residues. Germline assignment: CDR1 SEHNR and CDR2 FQNEAQ (reference sequence). CDR3 DNA: TGTGCCAGCAGCTCCCGGGGACCTGCCGATTTT. Its translation is CASSSRGPADF.

This clonotype was seen only a few times. This chain joins TRBV3-1 and TRBJ2-1; 8 nucleotides align to TRBD2. Germline V CDR1 and CDR2: LGHDT, YNNKEL (reference sequence). The CDR3 extends over 14 amino acids. Trimming took 5 bases from V and 7 from J; bases not matched to a gene: 7. As DNA, the CDR3 is TGTGCCAGCAGCTTCGCGGGGGGAATGAATGAGCAGTTCTTC. It translates to CASSFAGGMNEQFF.

This chain connects TRBV2 to TRBJ2-7, with TRBD1 as a possible D gene (5 bases). Trimming took 8 bases from V and 0 from J, leaving 8 bases between them. The CDR3 extends over 12 amino acids. The germline gives CDR1 SNHLY, CDR2 FYNNEI. The CDR3 protein is CASQQDSYEQYF. In DNA, the CDR3 is TGTGCCAGCCAACAGGACTCCTACGAGCAGTACTTC. The full variable domain, its missing parts supplied by reference TRBV2 and TRBJ2-7, is EPEVTQTPSHQVTQMGQEVILRCVPISNHLYFYWYRQILGQKVEFLVSFYNNEISEKSEIFDDQFSVERPDGSNFTLKIRSTKLEDSAMYFCASQQDSYEQYFGPGTRLTVT.

Only a few counts were recorded for this clonotype. The chain carries TRBV10-3 and TRBJ2-1; TRBD2 matches at 9 bases. The CDR3 spans 13 residues. Germline trimming cut 7 bases from V and 5 bases from J; bases unmatched to any gene: 3. Germline V gene data show CDR1 as ENHRY and CDR2 as SYGVKD. The CDR3 DNA reads TGTGCCATCATGACTAGCGGCCACAATGAGCAGTTCTTC. This encodes CAIMTSGHNEQFF.

DNA for the CDR3: TGTGCCAGCAGCTCGCGGACTAGCGGGAGGGCTGTACGTAGCGAGCAGTACTTC. Residues: CASSSRTSGRAVRSEQYF. This chain uses TRBV11-2 with TRBJ2-7, with 15 positions matching TRBD2. Germline CDR1 is SGHAT and CDR2 is FQNNGV. The length of the CDR3 is 18 residues. Unmatched junction bases numbered 13, after V lost 4 bases and J lost 6 bases.